The 27 T cell receptor beta chains presented below share a single source sample, sequenced in a study of PD-1 blockade in mismatch repair-deficient tumors. Profiling relied on immunoSEQ multiplex PCR, and the TCRdb table lists in-frame clones only, not all of them. Altogether some 100,000 clones are present, 82% being singletons, with the ten largest covering approximately 6.8%. The sequencing here drew on peripheral blood, taken approximately 8 months after starting pembrolizumab. The receptors originated from an adult with mismatch repair-deficient cancer.

The chain uses TRBV19 and TRBJ2-2, with TRBD2 matching over 7 bases. This CDR3 has 16 residues. In germline, CDR1 is LNHDA, CDR2 SQIVND (reference sequence). V shed 7 bases and J 9 bases; nucleotides not matched to a gene: 17. The chain's CDR3 is CASNQGWQRESRELFF. The CDR3 region has the DNA TGTGCCAGTAACCAGGGCTGGCAGCGGGAATCGCGGGAGCTGTTTTTT.

The CDR3 coding sequence is TGTGCCTGGAGTTCCCTGGACAGCTCTGGAAACACCATATATTTT. Translating gives CAWSSLDSSGNTIYF. This chain connects TRBV30 to TRBJ1-3; weak D call: TRBD1 (6 bases). Looked up from germline, CDR1 is GTSNPN and CDR2 is SVGIG (reference sequence). The CDR3 covers 15 residues. With 2 bases removed from V and 0 bases from J, the gap between germline ends came to 11 bases.

This chain connects TRBV11-2 to TRBJ2-1, with D hard to call. The CDR3 contains 14 residues. The V gene lost 0 bases and the J gene lost 0 bases, with 3 bases spanning the gap. CDR1 and CDR2 from the germline V gene are SGHAT and FQNNGV. The CDR3 spells CASSLDGSYNEQFF. CDR3 bases: TGTGCCAGCAGCTTAGACGGCTCCTACAATGAGCAGTTCTTC.

J is TRBJ2-3 and V is TRBV7-9; 10 nucleotides align to TRBD2. The CDR3 runs to 16 residues. The germline V gene has CDR1 SEHNR and CDR2 FQNEAQ (reference sequence). Unmatched junction bases numbered 8, after V lost 5 bases and J lost 3 bases. The CDR3 is CASSRLLAGLTDTQYF. In DNA, the CDR3 is TGTGCCAGCAGCCGACTACTAGCGGGATTAACAGATACGCAGTATTTT.

The table lists this clone with a count of one. The V gene is TRBV5-4, the J gene TRBJ2-1, with no clear D. This CDR3 is 12 amino acids long. Germline lookup yields CDR1 SGHNT and CDR2 YYREEE (reference sequence). V lost 5 bases and J 4 bases, leaving 7 bases between the germline ends. The DNA of the CDR3 is TGTGCCAGCAGTTTCCCGTACAATGAGCAGTTCTTC. Amino acids: CASSFPYNEQFF.

The chain links TRBV6-5 to TRBJ2-4; possibly TRBD2 for D (5 bases). Germline V gene data show CDR1 as MNHEY and CDR2 as SVGAGI. V dropped 2 bases and J dropped 3 bases, with 11 bases sitting between them. The CDR3 is 15 residues long. DNA of the CDR3: TGTGCCAGCAGTTACCCCCGGAGCGGCAAAAACATTCAGTACTTC. Encoded protein: CASSYPRSGKNIQYF.

J is TRBJ2-1 and V is TRBV21-1; the table's D call, TRBD2, was not checked against the DNA. TRBV21-1 is a documented pseudogene. The CDR3 is 16 residues long. The CDR3 nucleotides read TGTGCCAGCAGCAATCTTGTAGCGGGCCATGACAATGAGCAGTTCTTC. Translated: CASSNLVAGHDNEQFF.

The V and J genes are TRBV11-2 and TRBJ2-5; 12 bases are a match to TRBD2. The CDR3 runs 17 residues. In germline, CDR1 is SGHAT, CDR2 FQNNGV. Unmatched junction bases numbered 8, after V lost 5 bases and J lost 1 base. The DNA for the CDR3 is TGTGCCAGCAGCCGTGGACTAGCGGGGTGGTCCCAAGAGACCCAGTACTTC. The encoded protein is CASSRGLAGWSQETQYF.

This chain connects TRBV28 to TRBJ1-3, with D uncertain. The germline V gene has CDR1 MDHEN and CDR2 SYDVKM. Trimming pared 2 bases from V and 4 bases from J, leaving 12 bases between. This CDR3 is built from 15 residues. The CDR3 DNA reads as TGTGCCAGCAGTTTACCCGGGGAGGCGGGAAACACCATATATTTT. Translated: CASSLPGEAGNTIYF. Complete variable domain (other parts from reference TRBV28 and TRBJ1-3): DVKVTQSSRYLVKRTGEKVFLECVQDMDHENMFWYRQDPGLGLRLIYFSYDVKMKEKGDIPEGYSVSREKKERFSLILESASTNQTSMYLCASSLPGEAGNTIYFGEGSWLTVV.

The rearrangement uses TRBV9 and TRBJ1-4; no clear D gene. CDR1 and CDR2 from the germline V gene are SGDLS and YYNGEE. Trimming stripped 0 bases from V and 5 bases from J, with 11 bases between. The CDR3 extends over 15 amino acids. The DNA for the CDR3 is TGTGCCAGCAGCGTAGAGGTGCGGATAAATGAAAAACTGTTTTTT. It encodes CASSVEVRINEKLFF.

V gene TRBV9 combines with J gene TRBJ2-4; D possibly corresponds to TRBD2 (6 bases). The CDR3 has 15 amino acids. V was pared by 0 bases and J by 0 bases, with 7 bases between. Germline CDR1 SGDLS, CDR2 YYNGEE. This CDR3 is CASSVDGRAKNIQYF. CDR3 sequence (DNA): TGTGCCAGCAGCGTAGACGGGAGAGCCAAAAACATTCAGTACTTC.

J is TRBJ2-7 and V is TRBV5-4; 7 positions match TRBD1. The CDR3 extends over 12 amino acids. The germline V gene has CDR1 SGHNT and CDR2 YYREEE (reference sequence). The V and J ends lost 3 bases and 4 bases, in that order; junction bases with no gene match: 1. In nucleotides, the CDR3 is TGTGCCAGCAGCTCGACAGGGTACGAGCAGTACTTC. It is translated as CASSSTGYEQYF.

This sequence joins TRBV7-2 and TRBJ1-5; TRBD1 matches 9 bases. Germline-derived CDR1 and CDR2 are SGHTA and FQGNSA. The CDR3 is 17 amino acids. V lost 0 bases to trimming and J lost 7 bases; unmatched junction nucleotides: 10. The CDR3 nucleotides are TGTGCCAGCAGCTTAGCATTGGACAGGGGAACAGGGCAGCCCCAGCATTTT. This gives the protein CASSLALDRGTGQPQHF.

The chain combines TRBV19 with TRBJ2-7, with 9 bases aligning to TRBD1. From germline, CDR1 is LNHDA and CDR2 SQIVND (reference sequence). V gave up 0 bases and J gave up 2 bases; unmatched junction bases: 2. This CDR3 spans 15 amino acids. The CDR3 loop reads CASSIEGQGTYEQYF. Here the CDR3 DNA reads TGTGCCAGTAGTATAGAGGGACAGGGAACCTACGAGCAGTACTTC.

The chain couples TRBV19 to TRBJ2-7; D ambiguous. V was shortened by 4 bases and J by 5 bases, with 6 bases between the two germline ends. CDR3 size: 11 residues. CDR1 is LNHDA and CDR2 is SQIVND in the germline V gene (reference sequence). The CDR3: CASSRGNEQYF. CDR3 bases: TGTGCCAGTAGTAGGGGAAACGAGCAGTACTTC.

The chain combines TRBV6-5 with TRBJ2-2, with unresolved D. Trimming stripped 6 bases from V and 4 bases from J, with 9 bases between. This CDR3 region has 13 residues. Germline lookup yields CDR1 MNHEY and CDR2 SVGAGI. As DNA, the CDR3 is TGTGCCAGCAGAGGACCGGGCACCGGGGAGCTGTTTTTT. This codes for CASRGPGTGELFF.

The chain couples TRBV12-5 to TRBJ2-3; D is ambiguous. Trimming cost V 6 bases and J 3 bases, with 4 bases left between them. Germline V lookup: CDR1 LGHNT, CDR2 FRNRAP. CDR3 length equals 11 residues. The CDR3 nucleotides read TGTGCTAGTGGCCGTACAGATACGCAGTATTTT. It translates to CASGRTDTQYF.

The rearrangement links TRBV7-3 to TRBJ2-1, with a possible D match to TRBD1 (6 bases). Germline CDR1 SGHTA, CDR2 FQGTGA. The CDR3 is 15 amino acids. Trimming removed 6 bases at V and 5 bases at J, with 17 bases between. The CDR3 sequence: CASSTRGRTDNEQFF. For the CDR3, the DNA is TGTGCCAGCAGTACCAGGGGTCGGACGGACAATGAGCAGTTCTTC.

The chain is built from TRBV9 and TRBJ1-1; no definite D call. The V gene's germline CDR1 is SGDLS and CDR2 YYNGEE. This CDR3 has 14 residues. Between the trimmed V and J ends, which lost 6 bases and 2 bases, there was a span of 14 bases. The CDR3 DNA reads as TGTGCCAGCACGCTACGGGCAGGTAACACTGAAGCTTTCTTT. Its translation: CASTLRAGNTEAFF.

The chain is built from TRBV15 and TRBJ2-1; 10 bases are a match to TRBD2. With V trimmed by 2 bases and J by 8 bases, 9 bases remained unmatched. The CDR3 length is 16 residues. Germline-derived CDR1 and CDR2 are LNHNV and YYDKDF (reference sequence). CDR3 in DNA: TGTGCCACCAGCAGATATAGCGGGAGGAGGGAGTATGAGCAGTTCTTC. Amino acid sequence: CATSRYSGRREYEQFF.

This sequence joins TRBV7-2 and TRBJ2-3; 12 positions match TRBD2. Germline V gene sequence: CDR1 SGHTA, CDR2 FQGNSA. With V trimmed by 4 bases and J by 5 bases, 7 bases remained unmatched. The CDR3 sequence is 16 residues long. CDR3 region: CASSSAGTSGLDTQYF. The CDR3 region has the DNA TGTGCCAGCAGCTCCGCCGGGACTAGCGGGCTAGATACGCAGTATTTT.

The chain uses TRBV27 and TRBJ1-2, with D unresolved. The germline V and J ends were trimmed by 3 bases and 4 bases, with 9 bases remaining between them. Germline-derived CDR1 and CDR2 are MNHEY and SMNVEV (reference sequence). This CDR3 comprises 13 residues. The CDR3 DNA sequence: TGTGCCAGCAGTTTTGGGCCCCTCTATGGCTACACCTTC. This encodes CASSFGPLYGYTF.

This rearrangement joins TRBV25-1 to TRBJ2-1, with unresolved D. The CDR3 covers 15 residues. With 4 bases removed from V and 0 bases from J, the gap between germline ends came to 10 bases. Per germline, CDR1 MGHDK and CDR2 SYGVNS. This chain's CDR3 is CASSGSIYSYNEQFF. CDR3 nucleotide sequence: TGTGCCAGCAGTGGTTCGATTTACTCCTACAATGAGCAGTTCTTC.

The chain joins TRBV2 to TRBJ1-1; no firm D call. Germline CDR1 reads SNHLY; CDR2 reads FYNNEI. The CDR3 has 12 amino acids. Trimming removed 2 bases at V and 5 bases at J, with 6 bases between. CDR3 protein: CASSEWRTEAFF. CDR3 DNA: TGTGCCAGCAGTGAATGGCGGACTGAAGCTTTCTTT. The full variable domain, rest sourced from reference TRBV2 and TRBJ1-1, is EPEVTQTPSHQVTQMGQEVILRCVPISNHLYFYWYRQILGQKVEFLVSFYNNEISEKSEIFDDQFSVERPDGSNFTLKIRSTKLEDSAMYFCASSEWRTEAFFGQGTRLTVV.

The chain couples TRBV28 to TRBJ2-3; the match to TRBD1 covers 7 bases. The V gene end was trimmed by 2 bases and the J gene end by 2 bases; junction bases not matched to a gene: 16. The CDR3 is 19 residues long. From germline, CDR1 is MDHEN and CDR2 SYDVKM. CDR3 sequence reads: CASSLPTPRDRAPTDTQYF. The CDR3 DNA is TGTGCCAGCAGTTTACCTACACCCCGGGACAGAGCCCCCACAGATACGCAGTATTTT.

This clone appeared once. The chain recombines TRBV9 with TRBJ1-2; no definite D call. Germline V gene sequence: CDR1 SGDLS, CDR2 YYNGEE. This CDR3 has 17 amino acids. Trimming took off 4 bases at V and 4 bases at J, with 23 bases between the two ends. The CDR3 sequence is CASSLTPWRVSGYGYTF. The CDR3 coding sequence is TGTGCCAGCAGCCTTACACCGTGGCGTGTGTCCGGCTATGGCTACACCTTC.

This sequence joins TRBV10-3 and TRBJ1-1; D is ambiguous. V was pared by 5 bases and J by 1 base, with 17 bases between. The CDR3 is made up of 16 amino acids. Per the germline V gene, CDR1 is ENHRY and CDR2 is SYGVKD. CDR3 sequence (DNA): TGTGCCATCAGTTTCACCCTAACAGAACCGAACACTGAAGCTTTCTTT. Amino acids: CAISFTLTEPNTEAFF.